This record looks at one TCR beta chain sequence and its context. The antigen is unknown. V lost 1 base and J 2 bases, leaving 9 bases between the germline ends. CDR1 is SGHRS, CDR2 YFSETQ, per germline. This CDR3 has 14 amino acids. The sample belongs to a study of shared clonotypes between healthy human individuals. Study-wide background: The study used three CD4 naive, three CD4 memory, two CD8 naive and one CD8 memory plate per donor. Whole-study findings and limits: A reduction in generation probabilities was seen for non-shared clonotypes relative to those shared by all four donors. Among donors, sharing of clonotypes was expected to be affected by sequencing depth.

Repertoires were generated with immunoSEQ multiplex PCR, while TCRdb's copy carries only in-frame clones and drops some. Among millions of clones listed, around 95% were seen once. The sequenced material came from naive CD4+ T cells sorted from blood. Subset given: CD45RA+ positively selected. This rearrangement joins TRBV5-1 to TRBJ1-1; tentatively, D is TRBD1 (5 bases). The sequence was obtained from a man younger than 35 in good health. The CDR3 DNA sequence: TGCGCCAGCAGCTTGTACCAGGGAAACACTGAAGCTTTCTTT. Amino acids: CASSLYQGNTEAFF.